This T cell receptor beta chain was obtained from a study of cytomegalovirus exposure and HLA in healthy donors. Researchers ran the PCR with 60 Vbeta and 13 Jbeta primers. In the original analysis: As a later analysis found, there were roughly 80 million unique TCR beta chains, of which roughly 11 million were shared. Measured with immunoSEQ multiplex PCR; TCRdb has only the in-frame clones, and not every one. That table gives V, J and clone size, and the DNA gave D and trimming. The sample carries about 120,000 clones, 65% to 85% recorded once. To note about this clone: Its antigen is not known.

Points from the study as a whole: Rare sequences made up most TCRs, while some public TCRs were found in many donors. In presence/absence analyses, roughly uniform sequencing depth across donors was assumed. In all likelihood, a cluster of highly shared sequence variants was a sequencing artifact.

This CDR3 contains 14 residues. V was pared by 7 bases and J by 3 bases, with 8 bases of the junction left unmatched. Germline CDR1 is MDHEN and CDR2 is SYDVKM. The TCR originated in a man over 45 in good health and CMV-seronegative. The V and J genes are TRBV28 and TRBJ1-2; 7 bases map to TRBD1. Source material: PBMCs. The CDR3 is CASNKQGSDYGYTF. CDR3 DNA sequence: TGTGCCAGCAATAAACAGGGGAGCGACTATGGCTACACCTTC.